This T cell receptor beta chain comes out of a study of technical replicates of blood from a few donors. Here immunoSEQ multiplex PCR was the method, and the copy in TCRdb shows in-frame clones only, minus some. The sample includes around 56,000 clones, roughly 96% of them seen just once. The CDR3 runs to 13 residues. Germline V gene lookup returns CDR1 SEHNR and CDR2 FQNEAQ (reference sequence). Trimming left V 1 base short and J 11 bases short, with 12 bases between. Input material: PBMCs. This rearrangement joins TRBV7-9 to TRBJ2-1; D might be TRBD2 (6 bases). This clonotype was obtained from a human donor in good health. Some clones in this sample may be carry-over from other donors' samples. CDR3: CASSLVLGGQQFF. The CDR3 region has the DNA TGTGCCAGCAGCTTAGTTCTTGGAGGGCAGCAGTTCTTC.